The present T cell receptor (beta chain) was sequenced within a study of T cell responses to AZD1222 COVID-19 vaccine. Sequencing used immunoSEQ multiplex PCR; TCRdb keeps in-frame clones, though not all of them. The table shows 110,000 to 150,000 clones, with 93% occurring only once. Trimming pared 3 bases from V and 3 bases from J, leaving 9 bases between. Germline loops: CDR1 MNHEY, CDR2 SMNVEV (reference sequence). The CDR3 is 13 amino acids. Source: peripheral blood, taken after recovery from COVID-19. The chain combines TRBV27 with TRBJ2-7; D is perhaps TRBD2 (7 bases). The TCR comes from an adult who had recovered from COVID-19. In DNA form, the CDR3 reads TGTGCCAGCAGTTTGGGGGGGCTCTACGAGCAGTACTTC. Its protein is CASSLGGLYEQYF.